The 10 T cell receptor beta chains below were found in one sample sequenced in a study of blood T cell repertoires in COVID-19. Here immunoSEQ multiplex PCR was the method, and the copy in TCRdb shows in-frame clones only, minus some. The table records around 130,000 clones, 82% of them present only once. The source material was peripheral blood. The receptors were gathered from a human donor in a cohort sampled during active COVID-19.

The V call is TRBV9, the J call TRBJ2-3, with TRBD2 matching 10 bases. The CDR3 runs 14 residues. CDR1 is SGDLS and CDR2 is YYNGEE in the germline V gene. J was trimmed by 3 bases and V by 3 bases; bases with no gene match: 1. The CDR3 DNA sequence: TGTGCCAGCAGCGAAGCGGGGGGGACAGATACGCAGTATTTT. It translates to CASSEAGGTDTQYF.

The chain couples TRBV13 to TRBJ2-5, with D possibly being TRBD2 (6 bases). Trimming left V 5 bases short and J 4 bases short, with 11 bases between. This CDR3 contains 13 residues. Looked up from germline, CDR1 is PRHDT and CDR2 is FYEKMQ (reference sequence). CDR3 amino acids: CASSRPGLETQYF. CDR3 nucleotides: TGTGCCAGCAGCAGACCGGGACTAGAGACCCAGTACTTC.

The gene calls are TRBV6-2 or TRBV6-3 and TRBJ2-1; TRBD1 might be the D (6 bases). Germline V lookup: CDR1 MNHEY, CDR2 SVGEGT. The CDR3 loop spans 12 amino acids. Trimming pared 5 bases from V and 10 bases from J, leaving 12 bases between. CDR3 bases: TGTGCCAGCAGTCACGGGACAAGGGAGCAGTTCTTC. It yields the protein CASSHGTREQFF.

This clone was seen only once. The rearrangement joins TRBV6-5 to TRBJ2-7; tentatively, D is TRBD2 (6 bases). Between the trimmed V and J ends, which lost 6 bases and 0 bases, there was a span of 12 bases. In germline, CDR1 is MNHEY, CDR2 SVGAGI. This CDR3 contains 14 residues. CDR3: CASRRDWSSYEQYF. In DNA form, the CDR3 reads TGTGCCAGCAGGAGGGACTGGAGCTCCTACGAGCAGTACTTC.

The rearrangement links TRBV7-9 to TRBJ2-1, with TRBD1 matching 7 bases. CDR3 length: 13 amino acids. J lost 10 bases, V lost 5 bases, and 8 bases had no gene match. CDR1 and CDR2 from the germline V gene are SEHNR and FQNEAQ (reference sequence). CDR3 in amino acids: CASSKTGVWEQFF. The CDR3 bases are TGTGCCAGCAGCAAAACAGGGGTGTGGGAGCAGTTCTTC. Full variable domain (rest looked up from reference TRBV7-9 and TRBJ2-1): DTGVSQNPRHKITKRGQNVTFRCDPISEHNRLYWYRQTLGQGPEFLTYFQNEAQLEKSRLLSDRFSAERPKGSFSTLEIQRTEQGDSAMYLCASSKTGVWEQFFGPGTRLTVL.

The V and J genes are TRBV5-6 and TRBJ2-2; 15 positions agree with TRBD2. The ends lost 4 bases at V and 5 bases at J; junction bases unmatched: 3. The CDR3 runs to 16 residues. The germline V gene encodes CDR1 SGHDT and CDR2 YYEEEE. CDR3 region: CASSPGLAGGTGELFF. CDR3 DNA: TGTGCCAGCAGCCCCGGACTAGCGGGGGGGACCGGGGAGCTGTTTTTT.

A word on this clone: Different DNA sequences within this sample yield the same CDR3. In DNA form, the CDR3 reads TGTGCCAGCTCACCACCGGGAAGGGGGTCCTACGAGCAGTACTTC. Encoded protein: CASSPPGRGSYEQYF. The chain combines TRBV18 with TRBJ2-7; the D gene is possibly TRBD1 (6 bases). Trimming cost V 0 bases and J 1 base, with 10 bases left between them. Germline V gene data show CDR1 as KGHSH and CDR2 as LQKENI. This CDR3 comprises 15 residues.

This clone was picked up a small number of times. For the CDR3, the DNA is TGCAGCGGCTCCGGGGGGTGGAACTACAATGAGCAGTTCTTC. This translates into CSGSGGWNYNEQFF. V gene TRBV29-1 combines with J gene TRBJ2-1; TRBD2 matches at 7 bases. Germline assignment: CDR1 SQVTM and CDR2 ANQGSEA. The CDR3 contains 14 residues. Germline trimming cut 7 bases from V and 3 bases from J; bases unmatched to any gene: 9.

The rearrangement joins TRBV19 to TRBJ2-7, with D perhaps matching TRBD1 (6 bases). The germline V and J ends were trimmed by 4 bases and 3 bases, with 13 bases remaining between them. This CDR3 is built from 14 residues. In germline, CDR1 is LNHDA, CDR2 SQIVND (reference sequence). The CDR3 protein is CASSRAGDLYEQYF. The CDR3 coding sequence is TGTGCCAGTAGTAGGGCAGGGGATCTCTACGAGCAGTACTTC. Using reference TRBV19 and TRBJ2-7 for the parts outside the CDR3, the full variable domain is DGGITQSPKYLFRKEGQNVTLSCEQNLNHDAMYWYRQDPGQGLRLIYYSQIVNDFQKGDIAEGYSVSREKKESFPLTVTSAQKNPTAFYLCASSRAGDLYEQYFGPGTRLTVT.

The CDR3 is CASSLDFLSGGKSYEQYF. CDR3 sequence (DNA): TGTGCCAGCAGCTTGGACTTTCTTAGCGGGGGGAAGTCCTACGAGCAGTACTTC. The chain carries TRBV5-8 and TRBJ2-7; 10 bases match TRBD2. The CDR3 is 18 amino acids. After removal of 0 bases from V and 1 base from J, the junction contained 10 bases not matched to a gene. Germline V CDR1 and CDR2: SGHTS, YDEGEE.